The clone carrying this TCR beta chain was seen a handful of times. Antigen: not known. Study outcomes and limitations: Greatest tumor Treg TCR overlap was with tumor naive CD4+ cells.

Memory CD4+ T cells were sorted as CD4+CD45RO+CD25- cells. MiXCR was run by TCRdb on the 5' RACE reads, yielding one entry per CDR3 protein. The table has approximately 42,000 distinct CDR3 sequences, 29% seen once. V lost 1 base, J lost 3 bases, and 1 base lay in between. CDR1 is LGHNT, CDR2 FRNRAP, per germline. The CDR3 loop spans 12 amino acids. The sample was memory CD4+ T cells sorted from a lymph node. The subset here: memory CD4+ T cells, CD4+CD45RO+CD25-. This clonotype was obtained from a female donor with breast cancer. J is TRBJ2-1 and V is TRBV12-5; no clear D gene. As DNA, the CDR3 is TGTGCTAGTGGTTTGGACTACAATGAGCAGTTCTTC. Its translation is CASGLDYNEQFF.